Here is one TCR beta chain with its context. V was pared by 6 bases and J by 5 bases, with 22 bases between. This CDR3 region has 16 residues. Looked up from germline, CDR1 is MNHEY and CDR2 is SVGEGT. The data derive from a study of blood T cell repertoires in COVID-19. Method: immunoSEQ multiplex PCR; TCRdb's copy keeps in-frame clones and lacks some. The repertoire holds 350,000 to 400,000 clones, about 90% seen once, with about 6.5% in the top ten. This rearrangement joins TRBV6-2 or TRBV6-3 to TRBJ1-1; possibly TRBD1 for D (5 bases). This receptor was taken from a man aged 18 to 30 with active or convalescent COVID-19. The sequencing input was peripheral blood. This CDR3 reads CASSLSEGSPLTEAFF. The CDR3 nucleotides are TGTGCCAGCAGCCTTTCGGAGGGGTCGCCCCTAACTGAAGCTTTCTTT.